This is a list of T cell receptor beta chains from one sample in a study of T cells in narcolepsy. For these TCRs, the target antigens are not known. The method was immunoSEQ multiplex PCR; TCRdb's version includes in-frame clones alone and lacks a portion of them. Among fewer than 2,000 clones listed, approximately 23% were seen once. The material sequenced was cultured CD4+ T cells from cerebrospinal fluid. The source of these receptors is a human donor with narcolepsy. Both conserved end residues are part of each CDR3. A D gene is named only where the DNA matches it firmly. Clone size is stated in some rows and not others, as once, few, many or a class when expanded.

v_call	clone_size	d_call	cdr3_length	j_call	cdr3_aa	cdr3_nt
TRBV10-3	NA	NA	15	TRBJ2-5	CASSEHRASGVTQYF	TGTGCCAGCAGTGAGCACAGGGCGTCGGGGGTGACCCAGTACTTC
TRBV6-6	few	NA	13	TRBJ1-1	CASSSSTPPEAFF	TGTGCCAGCAGTTCCAGTACCCCTCCTGAAGCTTTCTTT
TRBV7-9	few	TRBD1	16	TRBJ1-1	CASSLALTGGDTEAFF	TGTGCCAGCAGCTTAGCGCTAACAGGGGGGGACACTGAAGCTTTCTTT
TRBV5-3	NA	NA	14	TRBJ1-1	CARRRRQMNTEAFF	TGTGCCAGAAGAAGGAGGCAGATGAACACTGAAGCTTTCTTT
TRBV10-2	large	NA	14	TRBJ1-5	CASSESGTNQPQHF	TGCGCCAGCAGTGAGTCGGGGACAAACCAGCCCCAGCATTTT
TRBV7-2	NA	NA	15	TRBJ1-2	CASSLVASWNYGYTF	TGTGCCAGCAGCTTAGTTGCCTCCTGGAACTATGGCTACACCTTC
TRBV7-7	NA	TRBD1	14	TRBJ1-3	CASSMPGQGMAIYF	TGTGCCAGCAGCATGCCGGGACAGGGGATGGCCATATATTTT
TRBV7-1	NA	NA	15	TRBJ2-1	CASSLRGAAYNEQFF	TGTGCCAGCAGCTTAAGAGGGGCAGCCTACAATGAGCAGTTCTTC
TRBV6-1	medium-sized	NA	19	TRBJ2-6	CASSEIRSGLRSGANVLTF	TGTGCCAGCAGTGAGATTAGATCGGGGCTCCGCTCTGGGGCCAACGTCCTGACTTTC
TRBV6-1	NA	NA	15	TRBJ1-2	CACCESRGAQYGYTF	TGTGCCTGCTGTGAATCTCGGGGGGCACAATATGGCTACACCTTC
TRBV5-1	few	TRBD1	16	TRBJ2-5	CASSLGDREGGETQYF	TGCGCCAGCAGCTTGGGGGACAGGGAAGGAGGCGAGACCCAGTACTTC
TRBV7-9	NA	TRBD2	16	TRBJ2-7	CASSPSAGGTYYEQYF	TGCGCCAGCAGCCCCTCAGCGGGGGGCACTTACTACGAGCAGTACTTC
TRBV11-2	NA	NA	14	TRBJ1-1	CASSLDRRGTEAFF	TGTGCCAGCAGCTTAGATCGGAGGGGCACTGAAGCTTTCTTT
TRBV4-3	large	TRBD2	20	TRBJ2-3	CASSQERGAGGLSSTDTQYF	TGCGCCAGCAGCCAAGAGCGAGGGGCGGGGGGGCTATCTAGCACAGATACGCAGTATTTT
TRBV7-7	NA	TRBD2	15	TRBJ2-5	CASSFQAGGRETQYF	TGTGCCAGCAGCTTTCAAGCGGGGGGTAGGGAGACCCAGTACTTC
TRBV6-1	NA	NA	14	TRBJ2-1	CASSTQGTYNEQFF	TGTGCCAGCAGTACACAAGGGACCTACAATGAGCAGTTCTTC
TRBV7-6	few	TRBD1	18	TRBJ2-6	CASSLGRTGAAGANVLTF	TGTGCCAGCAGCTTAGGGAGGACAGGGGCAGCTGGGGCCAACGTCCTGACTTTC
TRBV4-3	few	NA	16	TRBJ1-1	CASSQDPWFLNTEAFF	TGCGCCAGCAGCCAAGATCCGTGGTTTTTGAACACTGAAGCTTTCTTT